These 28 T cell receptor beta chains were sequenced from one sample in a study of identifying expanded T cells in peripheral blood. The assay was immunoSEQ multiplex PCR, and TCRdb's table has in-frame clones only and misses some. The sample lists under 150,000 clones; approximately 86% were seen once. The sample consisted of blood. These receptors were collected from a person aged 18 to 75 in good health.

The V gene is TRBV7-2, the J gene TRBJ2-7; D is unclear. In germline, CDR1 is SGHTA, CDR2 FQGNSA. Trimming removed 5 bases from V and 0 bases from J, with 2 bases in between. The CDR3 is 11 residues long. Here the CDR3 reads CASSPSYEQYF. The CDR3, as DNA: TGTGCCAGCAGCCCCTCCTACGAGCAGTACTTC.

The V and J genes are TRBV7-6 and TRBJ2-7; tentatively, D is TRBD2 (5 bases). Germline CDR1 reads SGHVS; CDR2 reads FNYEAQ. V was shortened by 2 bases and J by 4 bases, with 6 bases between the two germline ends. This CDR3 spans 12 amino acids. The CDR3 bases are TGTGCCAGCAGCTTAAGCGGATACGAGCAGTACTTC. Translated, it gives CASSLSGYEQYF.

The chain combines TRBV6-1 with TRBJ2-1; 7 bases line up with TRBD1. In germline, CDR1 is MNHNS, CDR2 SASEGT. V lost 8 bases, J lost 0 bases, and 7 bases stayed unmatched. This CDR3 has 15 amino acids. CDR3 coding DNA: TGTGCCAGCCGCTGGGACAGTAGCTCCTACAATGAGCAGTTCTTC. Its protein product is CASRWDSSSYNEQFF.

The V gene is TRBV4-1, the J gene TRBJ1-6; D not certain. Germline V lookup: CDR1 MGHRA, CDR2 YSYEKL. The CDR3 has 15 residues. V was trimmed by 1 base and J by 5 bases, leaving 9 bases between them. The DNA for the CDR3 is TGCGCCAGCAGCCAAGGGCGCCAGCATAATTCACCCCTCCACTTT. Its translation: CASSQGRQHNSPLHF.

V is TRBV5-1 and J is TRBJ2-1; 8 bases align to TRBD2. Germline V CDR1 and CDR2: SGHRS, YFSETQ. The trim removed 1 base at V and 6 bases at J, leaving 3 bases unmatched. This CDR3 comprises 14 residues. CDR3 region: CASSLSGRGNEQFF. The CDR3 DNA reads as TGCGCCAGCAGCTTGTCCGGGAGGGGCAATGAGCAGTTCTTC.

The chain combines TRBV12-5 with TRBJ1-1; perhaps TRBD1 as D (5 bases). The CDR3 is 16 residues long. Trimming pared 3 bases from V and 4 bases from J, leaving 18 bases between. Germline-derived CDR1 and CDR2 are LGHNT and FRNRAP. The chain's CDR3 is CASGFGRENLGTEAFF. CDR3 coding DNA: TGTGCTAGTGGTTTCGGCAGGGAAAATTTGGGCACTGAAGCTTTCTTT. Full variable domain (remainder filled in from reference TRBV12-5 and TRBJ1-1): DARVTQTPRHKVTEMGQEVTMRCQPILGHNTVFWYRQTMMQGLELLAYFRNRAPLDDSGMPKDRFSAEMPDATLATLKIQPSEPRDSAVYFCASGFGRENLGTEAFFGQGTRLTVV.

This chain uses TRBV5-1 with TRBJ2-4, with TRBD2 matching 8 bases. The V segment lost 1 base and the J segment 0 bases; nucleotides outside the gene matches: 6. Germline CDR1 reads SGHRS; CDR2 reads YFSETQ. CDR3 length: 17 amino acids. The CDR3 DNA sequence: TGCGCCAGCAGCTTGTCGCCTAGCGGGCTAGCCAAAAACATTCAGTACTTC. This sequence encodes CASSLSPSGLAKNIQYF. Full variable domain (rest looked up from reference TRBV5-1 and TRBJ2-4): KAGVTQTPRYLIKTRGQQVTLSCSPISGHRSVSWYQQTPGQGLQFLFEYFSETQRNKGNFPGRFSGRQFSNSRSEMNVSTLELGDSALYLCASSLSPSGLAKNIQYFGAGTRLSVL.

This clone appeared once. The chain has TRBV28 and TRBJ1-5; maybe TRBD1 (6 bases). From germline, CDR1 is MDHEN and CDR2 SYDVKM. There are 19 residues in the CDR3. With 4 bases removed from V and 3 bases from J, the gap between germline ends came to 25 bases. CDR3 sequence: CASSSLTSKTGIYNQPQHF. In DNA form, the CDR3 reads TGTGCCAGCAGTTCCCTCACCTCAAAAACAGGGATTTACAATCAGCCCCAGCATTTT.

In this sample, this clone turned up once. This chain links TRBV18 with TRBJ2-7; the D gene is possibly TRBD1 (5 bases). CDR1 is KGHSH, CDR2 LQKENI, per germline. Trimming took off 3 bases at V and 2 bases at J, with 20 bases between the two ends. The CDR3 is 17 amino acids. The CDR3, as DNA: TGTGCCAGCTCACCGACGACAGAAGTAAGAGCCGCCTACGAGCAGTACTTC. This gives the protein CASSPTTEVRAAYEQYF.

This clone has only a few counts. The chain recombines TRBV10-3 with TRBJ1-1, with D uncertain. The CDR3 is 13 residues long. Germline values: CDR1 ENHRY, CDR2 SYGVKD. V gave up 7 bases and J gave up 1 base, with 10 bases separating them. The DNA for the CDR3 is TGTGCCATCAAAGGAGACCAGAACACTGAAGCTTTCTTT. Its translation: CAIKGDQNTEAFF.

V and J are TRBV19 and TRBJ1-2; TRBD1 aligns across 9 bases. V shed 5 bases, J shed 4 bases, and the junction held 5 bases outside the gene matches. This CDR3 is built from 14 residues. The germline V gene has CDR1 LNHDA and CDR2 SQIVND (reference sequence). CDR3 coding DNA: TGTGCCAGTAGTTGGGACAGGGTAACCTATGGCTACACCTTC. This sequence encodes CASSWDRVTYGYTF.

V usage is TRBV10-2 and J usage is TRBJ2-5; D uncertain. Germline CDR1 WSHSY, CDR2 SAAADI. V lost 0 bases and J 5 bases, leaving 4 bases between the germline ends. The CDR3 is 12 amino acids. In DNA, the CDR3 is TGCGCCAGCAGTGAGTCATTGGAGACCCAGTACTTC. Amino acids: CASSESLETQYF.

V usage is TRBV19 and J usage is TRBJ2-1; 9 nucleotides match TRBD2. Germline V CDR1 and CDR2: LNHDA, SQIVND (reference sequence). CDR3 length equals 17 residues. Trimming took 7 bases from V and 7 from J; bases not matched to a gene: 17. CDR3 DNA: TGTGCCAGTAACGGTTGGGCTAGCGGGAACCTACTAAATGAGCAGTTCTTC. It translates to CASNGWASGNLLNEQFF.

The chain joins TRBV29-1 to TRBJ2-1, with 8 bases matching TRBD1. The CDR3 consists of 12 residues. The V gene end was trimmed by 5 bases and the J gene end by 7 bases; junction bases not matched to a gene: 4. CDR1 and CDR2 from the germline V gene are SQVTM and ANQGSEA. The DNA for the CDR3 is TGCAGCGTTACAGGGGGACGGAATGAGCAGTTCTTC. This encodes CSVTGGRNEQFF.

This chain links TRBV19 with TRBJ1-4, with a weak D call TRBD1 (5 bases). V was shortened by 5 bases and J by 8 bases, with 15 bases between the two germline ends. Germline V gene lookup returns CDR1 LNHDA and CDR2 SQIVND (reference sequence). The CDR3 covers 14 residues. The CDR3 sequence is CASSRWGVGEKLFF. The CDR3 bases are TGTGCCAGTAGTCGTTGGGGGGTAGGGGAAAAACTGTTTTTT.

This CDR3 reads CASSSGLSGDTIYF. CDR3 sequence (DNA): TGTGCCAGCAGCTCGGGACTATCCGGGGACACCATATATTTT. V and J are TRBV7-8 and TRBJ1-3; a possible D gene is TRBD1 (5 bases). The germline gives CDR1 SGHVS, CDR2 FQNEAQ. The V end was cut by 4 bases, the J end by 8 bases, with 15 bases between. The CDR3 covers 14 residues.

The J gene is TRBJ1-4, the V gene TRBV10-2, with D hard to call. The CDR3 covers 14 residues. Germline V gives CDR1 WSHSY, CDR2 SAAADI. Between the trimmed V and J ends, which lost 3 bases and 6 bases, there was a span of 11 bases. The CDR3 is CASSDATGDEKLFF. CDR3 sequence (DNA): TGCGCCAGCAGTGACGCGACTGGAGATGAAAAACTGTTTTTT.

The V and J genes are TRBV18 and TRBJ1-1; 8 bases are shared with TRBD1. Germline CDR1 and CDR2: KGHSH and LQKENI. The CDR3 is 12 amino acids. V trimming: 3 bases; J trimming: 8 bases; junction bases outside the gene matches: 2. CDR3 protein: CASSPRDREAFF. CDR3 coding DNA: TGTGCCAGCTCACCCCGGGACAGGGAAGCTTTCTTT.

The chain couples TRBV30 to TRBJ1-4; 8 nucleotides line up with TRBD1. The CDR3 spans 14 residues. Per germline, CDR1 GTSNPN and CDR2 SVGIG (reference sequence). V shed 5 bases, J shed 11 bases, and the junction held 13 bases outside the gene matches. CDR3 sequence: CAWREAGGGRKLFF. DNA for the CDR3: TGTGCCTGGCGTGAGGCAGGGGGCGGGCGCAAACTGTTTTTT.

This rearrangement joins TRBV4-3 to TRBJ2-1; 9 nucleotides agree with TRBD1. The V gene end was trimmed by 1 base and the J gene end by 8 bases; junction bases not matched to a gene: 6. This CDR3 is built from 15 residues. Germline V gene data show CDR1 as LGHNA and CDR2 as YSLEER. CDR3 DNA sequence: TGCGCCAGCAGCCAAGTGGGGACAGGGTTCGATGAGCAGTTCTTC. Translating it yields CASSQVGTGFDEQFF.

The sample holds a few counts of this clone. The chain is built from TRBV7-9 and TRBJ1-3; possible D gene TRBD1, 5 bases. V was shortened by 1 base and J by 2 bases, with 6 bases between the two germline ends. This CDR3 is 14 amino acids long. CDR1 SEHNR and CDR2 FQNEAQ come from the germline V gene (reference sequence). The CDR3 nucleotides are TGTGCCAGCAGCTTAGGACAGACTGGAAACACCATATATTTT. Translation gives CASSLGQTGNTIYF.

The chain uses TRBV27 and TRBJ2-2; TRBD1 agrees at 7 bases. Trimming cost V 6 bases and J 4 bases; bases outside gene matches: 8. The CDR3 runs 15 residues. CDR1 is MNHEY, CDR2 SMNVEV, per germline (reference sequence). CDR3 region: CASSPTGAITGELFF. The CDR3 DNA sequence: TGTGCCAGCAGCCCAACAGGGGCCATCACCGGGGAGCTGTTTTTT.

The chain employs TRBV23-1 and TRBJ2-7; D is uncertain. TRBV23-1 is designated an ORF whose function remains uncertain. The CDR3 extends over 15 amino acids. Trimming removed 3 bases from V and 3 bases from J, with 15 bases in between. The CDR3 loop is CASSHLTRSFYEQYF. In nucleotides, the CDR3 is TGCGCCAGCAGTCACCTGACCCGCTCCTTCTACGAGCAGTACTTC.

The V call is TRBV5-4, the J call TRBJ2-2; 13 bases are a match to TRBD2. J was trimmed by 7 bases and V by 4 bases; bases with no gene match: 7. Germline assignment: CDR1 SGHNT and CDR2 YYREEE (reference sequence). The CDR3 extends over 16 amino acids. In DNA, the CDR3 is TGTGCCAGCAGCAAAGGACTAGCGGGAGAACTCGGGGAGCTGTTTTTT. This translates into CASSKGLAGELGELFF. The full variable domain, in which reference TRBV5-4 and TRBJ2-2 provide the parts outside the CDR3, is ETGVTQSPTHLIKTRGQQVTLRCSSQSGHNTVSWYQQALGQGPQFIFQYYREEENGRGNFPPRFSGLQFPNYSSELNVNALELDDSALYLCASSKGLAGELGELFFGEGSRLTVL.

V and J are TRBV7-2 and TRBJ2-7; 8 nucleotides agree with TRBD2. CDR1 SGHTA and CDR2 FQGNSA come from the germline V gene. The CDR3 sequence is 14 residues long. After removal of 3 bases from V and 3 bases from J, the junction contained 4 bases not matched to a gene. The CDR3: CASSFLSGVYEQYF. The DNA of the CDR3 is TGTGCCAGCAGCTTTCTTAGCGGGGTCTACGAGCAGTACTTC.

V and J are TRBV5-8 and TRBJ1-2; TRBD1 is a possible D gene (5 bases). Germline-derived CDR1 and CDR2 are SGHTS and YDEGEE. CDR3 size: 14 residues. V lost 0 bases, J lost 4 bases, and 10 bases lay in between. The DNA for the CDR3 is TGTGCCAGCAGCTTGGCCCACGGGGGCTATGGCTACACCTTC. Protein: CASSLAHGGYGYTF.

The chain links TRBV7-3 to TRBJ1-4; 8 positions match TRBD1. CDR3 size: 15 residues. In germline, CDR1 is SGHTA, CDR2 FQGTGA. The junction had 10 bases not matched to a gene; V was cut back by 0 bases and J by 13 bases. The DNA for the CDR3 is TGTGCCAGCAGCTTAACAGGACAGGGAAGTGCCAGACTGTTTTTT. Its translation is CASSLTGQGSARLFF.

CDR3 in amino acids: CASSSTGVSSPLHF. CDR3 nucleotides: TGTGCCAGCAGCTCGACAGGGGTGAGTTCACCCCTCCACTTT. The chain recombines TRBV11-3 with TRBJ1-6; TRBD1 matches at 8 bases. CDR1 and CDR2 from the germline V gene are SGHNT and YENEEA. CDR3 length equals 14 residues. V was clipped by 4 bases and J by 9 bases; unmatched bases: 5. Looking up the rest from reference TRBV11-3 and TRBJ1-6 gives the full variable domain: EAGVVQSPRYKIIEKKQPVAFWCNPISGHNTLYWYLQNLGQGPELLIRYENEEAVDDSQLPKDRFSAERLKGVDSTLKIQPAELGDSAVYLCASSSTGVSSPLHFGNGTRLTVT.